This is a list of T cell receptor beta chains from one sample in a study of blood T cell repertoires in COVID-19. The table came from immunoSEQ multiplex PCR; TCRdb's copy has only in-frame clones and leaves some out. The data contain about 220,000 clones, about 90% of them seen just once; the ten biggest clones take up 1.9%. The specimen was peripheral blood. The source is a middle-aged man with active or convalescent COVID-19. Both conserved end residues are trimmed from each CDR3.

V,J,CDR3
TRBV27,TRBJ1-1,ASTTRGTGGRVAF
TRBV9,TRBJ1-2,ASSLRGGRGYT
TRBV29-1,TRBJ2-7,SVAGTTPFEQY
TRBV29-1,TRBJ2-3,SVDRLDSDTQY
TRBV28,TRBJ2-7,ASRPSGGTYEQY
TRBV19,TRBJ1-2,ASSPLQGFYT
TRBV4-1,TRBJ2-5,ASSQVADLRAQY
TRBV7-8,TRBJ1-5,ASSLQGGQPQH
TRBV6-5,TRBJ2-3,ASSYAGLAYTDTQY
TRBV28,TRBJ1-2,ASSSQGAGGYT
TRBV27,TRBJ2-7,ASSLRGNYEQY
TRBV4-1,TRBJ2-1,ASSHGPGTRGEQF
TRBV6-5,TRBJ1-6,ASSLGETYNSPLH
TRBV9,TRBJ1-5,ASSVDGLSHQPQH
TRBV27,TRBJ2-1,ASSFPRSGRVNEQF
TRBV27,TRBJ1-2,ARGGSPPGYT
TRBV6-5,TRBJ2-7,ASMRQGSVYEQY
TRBV7-9,TRBJ1-2,ASSPRTGGGGSYT
TRBV5-1,TRBJ2-3,ASSLNSGGGTDTQY
TRBV5-1,TRBJ1-2,ASSPGSGYGYT
TRBV10-1,TRBJ1-2,ASTTGGQYGGYT
TRBV10-3,TRBJ1-1,AISITGGHAEAF
TRBV6-1,TRBJ1-1,ASSDRGRENTEAF
TRBV5-1,TRBJ1-5,ASSSSGNSNQPQH
TRBV13,TRBJ1-4,ASSFDRGKEKLF
TRBV7-9,TRBJ1-6,ASSLARGYSPLH
TRBV5-1,TRBJ1-6,ASSSGQGYNSPLH
TRBV5-4,TRBJ1-4,ASSLWGRGSTNEKLF
TRBV9,TRBJ2-1,ASGVSGSNEQF
TRBV7-9,TRBJ2-3,ASSRDRGTQY
TRBV12-3/TRBV12-4,TRBJ1-2,ASSADRGGYT
TRBV5-1,TRBJ1-1,ASSAAGTGSDRLAF
TRBV15,TRBJ1-5,ATREIRTGSDYSNQPQH
TRBV9,TRBJ1-1,ASSVVEQGSMNTEAF
TRBV27,TRBJ2-3,ASTPTGMGYTQY
TRBV30,TRBJ2-5,AWSVRLRETQY
TRBV18,TRBJ2-7,ASSTEVGEQY
TRBV7-8,TRBJ1-2,ASSPSGSGGYT
TRBV19,TRBJ1-1,ASSPARGREAF
TRBV12-3/TRBV12-4,TRBJ1-1,ASEPLYRPEAF
TRBV18,TRBJ1-4,ASSPTEGANEKLF
TRBV4-1,TRBJ2-4,ASSHGADAAIQY
TRBV10-1,TRBJ1-1,ASSPGQVAF
TRBV11-2,TRBJ1-6,ASSRAYRDTLH
TRBV6-1,TRBJ2-7,ASSEWTADFYEQY
TRBV10-3,TRBJ1-2,AISERGGGYGYT
TRBV29-1,TRBJ2-3,SVIQVASTDTQY
TRBV3-1/TRBV3-2,TRBJ1-5,ASSQGVAASNQPQH
TRBV5-5,TRBJ1-2,ASSSTRVAAWGYT
TRBV30,TRBJ1-1,AWSVQVTEAF